The T cell receptor beta chain under discussion was sequenced for a study of beta chain features in type 1 diabetes. General study points: Among patients with Type 1 diabetes, TCRB CDR3s were moderately but significantly shorter in every one of the four CD4+ subsets.

Every bit of the isolated RNA underwent reverse transcription, so sequencing read expressed TCRB transcripts. Assay used: immunoSEQ multiplex PCR; TCRdb lists only in-frame clones, some missing. The top ten hold around 0.029% of the sample, which has more than 250,000 clones, roughly 22% seen once. About this clone: Its target is not known.

Sorted populations all exceeded 95% purity. Germline V lookup: CDR1 SGDLS, CDR2 YYNGEE. The CDR3 is 16 amino acids. Trimming took 6 bases from V and 2 from J, leaving 18 bases between them. The chain links TRBV9 to TRBJ1-5; D possibly corresponds to TRBD1 (6 bases). Sequencing input: naive CD4+ T cells from blood. The clonotype originates from a woman between 40 and 55 years old with type 1 diabetes. This CDR3 reads CASMRGGAWGNQPQHF. CDR3 DNA sequence: TGTGCCAGCATGCGAGGGGGGGCATGGGGCAATCAGCCCCAGCATTTT.